This record covers a single T cell receptor beta chain. In the authors' workflow: By means of reference gene primer amplification, nucleated cell counts were estimated. Profiled with immunoSEQ multiplex PCR; TCRdb holds only in-frame clones, not every one. From that table come the V and J calls and clone size; the DNA was used to work out D and trimming. The sample lists around 400,000 clones; nearly 90% were seen once. CDR1 and CDR2 (germline): SGDLS, YYNGEE. V was trimmed by 0 bases and J by 6 bases, leaving 12 bases between them. The CDR3 runs 14 residues. This sample stems from a study of blood T cell repertoires in COVID-19. The study recruited people aged about 18 to 89 years across about 25 US areas.

The V call is TRBV9, the J call TRBJ1-2, with D perhaps matching TRBD1 (5 bases). Sequencing was performed on PBMCs or T cells enriched from blood (not recorded which). The clonotype originates from a woman under 30 who had been exposed to COVID-19. The CDR3, as DNA: TGTGCCAGCAGCGTAGGAGGGACTGTGGATGGCTACACCTTC. Translation: CASSVGGTVDGYTF.